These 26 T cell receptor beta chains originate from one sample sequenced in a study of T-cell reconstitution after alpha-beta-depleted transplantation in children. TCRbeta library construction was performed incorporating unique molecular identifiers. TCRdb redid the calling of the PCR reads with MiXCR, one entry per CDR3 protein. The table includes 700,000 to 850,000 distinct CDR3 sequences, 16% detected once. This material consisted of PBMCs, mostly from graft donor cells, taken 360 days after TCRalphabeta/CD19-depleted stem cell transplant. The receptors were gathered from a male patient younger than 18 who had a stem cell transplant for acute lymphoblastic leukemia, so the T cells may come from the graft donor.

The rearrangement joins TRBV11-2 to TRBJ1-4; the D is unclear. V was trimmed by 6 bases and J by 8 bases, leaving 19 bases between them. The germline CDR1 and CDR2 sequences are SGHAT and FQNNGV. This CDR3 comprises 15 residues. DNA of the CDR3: TGTGCCAGCAGGCATACAGAGACCCCCCCCGAAAAACTGTTTTTT. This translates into CASRHTETPPEKLFF.

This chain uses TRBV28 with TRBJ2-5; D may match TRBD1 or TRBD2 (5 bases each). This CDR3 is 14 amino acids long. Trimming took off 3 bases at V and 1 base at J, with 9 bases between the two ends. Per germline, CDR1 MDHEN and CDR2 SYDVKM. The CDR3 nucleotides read TGTGCCAGCAGTTTCGATGGGACCCAAGAGACCCAGTACTTC. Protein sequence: CASSFDGTQETQYF. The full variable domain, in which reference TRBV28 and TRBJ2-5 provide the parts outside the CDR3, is DVKVTQSSRYLVKRTGEKVFLECVQDMDHENMFWYRQDPGLGLRLIYFSYDVKMKEKGDIPEGYSVSREKKERFSLILESASTNQTSMYLCASSFDGTQETQYFGPGTRLLVL.

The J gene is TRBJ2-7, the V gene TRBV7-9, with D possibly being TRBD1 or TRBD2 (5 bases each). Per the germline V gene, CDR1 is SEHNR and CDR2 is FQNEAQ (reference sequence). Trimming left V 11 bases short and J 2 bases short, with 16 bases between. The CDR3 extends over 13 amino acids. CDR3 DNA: TGTGCCGCCCTCGGGACGGGGACCTACGAGCAGTACTTC. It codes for CAALGTGTYEQYF.

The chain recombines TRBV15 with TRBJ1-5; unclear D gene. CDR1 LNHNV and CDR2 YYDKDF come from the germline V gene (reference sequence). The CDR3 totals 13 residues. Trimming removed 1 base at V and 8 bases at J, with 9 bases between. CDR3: CATSRAGREPQHF. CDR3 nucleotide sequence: TGTGCCACCAGCAGAGCTGGTAGGGAGCCCCAGCATTTT.

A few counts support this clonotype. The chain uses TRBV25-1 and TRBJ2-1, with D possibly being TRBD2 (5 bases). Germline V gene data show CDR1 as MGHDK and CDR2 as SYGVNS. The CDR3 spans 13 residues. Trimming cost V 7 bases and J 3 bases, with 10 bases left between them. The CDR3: CASKGGRYNEQFF. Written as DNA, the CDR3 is TGTGCCAGCAAGGGCGGGCGCTACAATGAGCAGTTCTTC.

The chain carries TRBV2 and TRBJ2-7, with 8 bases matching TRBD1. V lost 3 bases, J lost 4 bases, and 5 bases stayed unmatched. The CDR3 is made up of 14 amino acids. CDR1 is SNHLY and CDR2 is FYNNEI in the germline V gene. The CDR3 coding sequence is TGTGCCAGCAGTGACAGGGGGCTTAGGTACGAGCAGTACTTC. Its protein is CASSDRGLRYEQYF.

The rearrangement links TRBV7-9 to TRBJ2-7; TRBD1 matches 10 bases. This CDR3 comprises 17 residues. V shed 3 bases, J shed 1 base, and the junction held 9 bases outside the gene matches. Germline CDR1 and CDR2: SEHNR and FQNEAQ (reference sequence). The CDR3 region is CASSFLTPGQGSYEQYF. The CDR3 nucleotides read TGTGCCAGCAGCTTTCTAACCCCGGGACAGGGGTCCTACGAGCAGTACTTC.

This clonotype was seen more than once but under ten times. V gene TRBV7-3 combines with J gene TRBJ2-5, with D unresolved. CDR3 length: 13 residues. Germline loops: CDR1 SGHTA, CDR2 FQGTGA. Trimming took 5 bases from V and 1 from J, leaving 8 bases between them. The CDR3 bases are TGTGCCAGCAGCCCTAAGGGCCAAGAGACCCAGTACTTC. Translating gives CASSPKGQETQYF.

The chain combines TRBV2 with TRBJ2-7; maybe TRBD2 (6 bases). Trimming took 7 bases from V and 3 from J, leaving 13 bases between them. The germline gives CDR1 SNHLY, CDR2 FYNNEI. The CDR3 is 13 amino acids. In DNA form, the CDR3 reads TGTGCCAGCAAGGATCGGGGGATCTACGAGCAGTACTTC. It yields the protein CASKDRGIYEQYF. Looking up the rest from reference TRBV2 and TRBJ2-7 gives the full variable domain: EPEVTQTPSHQVTQMGQEVILRCVPISNHLYFYWYRQILGQKVEFLVSFYNNEISEKSEIFDDQFSVERPDGSNFTLKIRSTKLEDSAMYFCASKDRGIYEQYFGPGTRLTVT.

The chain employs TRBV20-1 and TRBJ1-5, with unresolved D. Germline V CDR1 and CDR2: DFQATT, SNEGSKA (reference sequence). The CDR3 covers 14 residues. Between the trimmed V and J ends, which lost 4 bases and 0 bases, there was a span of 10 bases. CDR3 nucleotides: TGCAGTGCTACCCTACACAGTAGCAATCAGCCCCAGCATTTT. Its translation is CSATLHSSNQPQHF.

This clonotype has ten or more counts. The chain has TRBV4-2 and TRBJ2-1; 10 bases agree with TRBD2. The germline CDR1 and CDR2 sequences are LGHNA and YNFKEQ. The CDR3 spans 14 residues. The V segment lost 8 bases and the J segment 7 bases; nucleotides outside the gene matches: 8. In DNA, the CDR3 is TGTGCCAGCCGGCTAGCGGGAGTGGGGAATGAGCAGTTCTTC. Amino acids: CASRLAGVGNEQFF.

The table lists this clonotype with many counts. As DNA, the CDR3 is TGTGCCAGCAGCTTAGTACGGGTAGCGGGGGACAATGAGCAGTTCTTC. This translates into CASSLVRVAGDNEQFF. The chain uses TRBV7-2 and TRBJ2-1, with 9 positions matching TRBD2. Trimming took 1 base from V and 5 from J; bases not matched to a gene: 6. CDR1 and CDR2 (germline): SGHTA, FQGNSA. This CDR3 region has 16 residues.

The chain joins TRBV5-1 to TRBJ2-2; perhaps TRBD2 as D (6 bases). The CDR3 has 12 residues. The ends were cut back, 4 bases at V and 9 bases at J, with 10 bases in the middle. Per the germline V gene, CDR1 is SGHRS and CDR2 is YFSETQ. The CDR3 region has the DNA TGCGCCAGCAGCCTCCGGGAGTGGGAGCTGTTTTTT. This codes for CASSLREWELFF.

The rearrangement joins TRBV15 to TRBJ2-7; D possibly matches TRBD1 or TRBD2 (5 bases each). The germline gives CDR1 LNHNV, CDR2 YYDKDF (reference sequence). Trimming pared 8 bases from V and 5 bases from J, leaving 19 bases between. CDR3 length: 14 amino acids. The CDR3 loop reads CATGGGGQGDEQYF. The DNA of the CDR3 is TGTGCCACCGGCGGCGGAGGCCAGGGTGACGAGCAGTACTTC.

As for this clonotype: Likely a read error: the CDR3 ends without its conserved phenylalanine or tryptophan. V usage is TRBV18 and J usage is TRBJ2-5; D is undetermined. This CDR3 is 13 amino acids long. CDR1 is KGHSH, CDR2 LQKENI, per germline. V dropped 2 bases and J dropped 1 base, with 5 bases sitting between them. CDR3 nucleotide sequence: TGTGCCAGCTCACCAGTTACCCAAGAGACCCAGTACTCC. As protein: CASSPVTQETQYS.

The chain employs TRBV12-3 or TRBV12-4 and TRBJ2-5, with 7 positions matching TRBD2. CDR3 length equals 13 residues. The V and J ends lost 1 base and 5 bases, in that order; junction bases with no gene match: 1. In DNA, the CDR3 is TGTGCCAGCAGTTTAGTGACTAGCGAGACCCAGTACTTC. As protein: CASSLVTSETQYF.

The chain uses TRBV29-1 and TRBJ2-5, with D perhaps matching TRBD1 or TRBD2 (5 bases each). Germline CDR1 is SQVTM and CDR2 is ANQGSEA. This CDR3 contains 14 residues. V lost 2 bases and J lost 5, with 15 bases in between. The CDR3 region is CSVEPYQGRETQYF. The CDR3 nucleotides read TGCAGCGTTGAACCGTATCAGGGACGGGAGACCCAGTACTTC. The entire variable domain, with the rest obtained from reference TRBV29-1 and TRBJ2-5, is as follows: SAVISQKPSRDICQRGTSLTIQCQVDSQVTMMFWYRQQPGQSLTLIATANQGSEATYESGFVIDKFPISRPNLTFSTLTVSNMSPEDSSIYLCSVEPYQGRETQYFGPGTRLLVL.

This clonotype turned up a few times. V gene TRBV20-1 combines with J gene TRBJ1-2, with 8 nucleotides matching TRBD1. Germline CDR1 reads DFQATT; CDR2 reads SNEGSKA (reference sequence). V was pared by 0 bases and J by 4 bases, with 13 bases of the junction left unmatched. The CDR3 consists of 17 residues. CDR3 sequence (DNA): TGCAGTGCTAGAGATTTCGGGAAACAGGGGGGTAGCTATGGCTACACCTTC. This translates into CSARDFGKQGGSYGYTF.

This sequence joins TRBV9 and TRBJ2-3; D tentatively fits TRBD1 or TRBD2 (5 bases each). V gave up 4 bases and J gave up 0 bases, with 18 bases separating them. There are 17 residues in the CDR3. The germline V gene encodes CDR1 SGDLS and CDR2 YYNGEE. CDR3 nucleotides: TGTGCCAGCAGCCAGAGGGGTGACGGAGTGAGCACAGATACGCAGTATTTT. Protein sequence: CASSQRGDGVSTDTQYF.

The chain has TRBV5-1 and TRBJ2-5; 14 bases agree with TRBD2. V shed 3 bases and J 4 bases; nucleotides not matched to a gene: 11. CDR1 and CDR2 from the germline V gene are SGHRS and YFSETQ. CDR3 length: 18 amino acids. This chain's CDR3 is CASSSQTSGRALSETQYF. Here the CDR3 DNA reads TGCGCCAGCAGCTCCCAGACTAGCGGGAGGGCCTTGTCAGAGACCCAGTACTTC. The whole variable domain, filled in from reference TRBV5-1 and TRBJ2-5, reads KAGVTQTPRYLIKTRGQQVTLSCSPISGHRSVSWYQQTPGQGLQFLFEYFSETQRNKGNFPGRFSGRQFSNSRSEMNVSTLELGDSALYLCASSSQTSGRALSETQYFGPGTRLLVL.

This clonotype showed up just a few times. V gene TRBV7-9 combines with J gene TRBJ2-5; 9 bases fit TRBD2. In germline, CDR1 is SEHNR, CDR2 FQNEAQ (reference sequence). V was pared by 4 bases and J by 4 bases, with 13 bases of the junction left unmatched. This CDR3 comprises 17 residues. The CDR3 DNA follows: TGTGCCAGCAGCTCCCTGTTGGCTAGCGGGATGGGAGAGACCCAGTACTTC. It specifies CASSSLLASGMGETQYF.

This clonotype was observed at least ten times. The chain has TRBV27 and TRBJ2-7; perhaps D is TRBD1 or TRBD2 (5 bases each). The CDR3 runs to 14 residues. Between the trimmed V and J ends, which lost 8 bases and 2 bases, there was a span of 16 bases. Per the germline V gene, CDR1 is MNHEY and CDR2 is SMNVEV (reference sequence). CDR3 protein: CASGTMDATYEQYF. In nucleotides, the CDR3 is TGTGCCAGCGGGACGATGGACGCAACCTACGAGCAGTACTTC.

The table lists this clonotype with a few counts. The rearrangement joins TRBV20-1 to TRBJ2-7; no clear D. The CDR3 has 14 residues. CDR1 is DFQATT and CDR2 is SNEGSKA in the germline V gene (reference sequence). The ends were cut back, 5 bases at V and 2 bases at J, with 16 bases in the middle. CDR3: CSAPTPLGAYEQYF. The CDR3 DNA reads TGCAGTGCTCCTACCCCTCTAGGAGCCTACGAGCAGTACTTC.

Here the CDR3 DNA reads TGTGCCAGCTCACCAGCTGGACGGGCTAAAGCTTTCTTT. Amino acids: CASSPAGRAKAFF. The chain links TRBV18 to TRBJ1-1; D remains ambiguous. V lost 2 bases and J lost 9, with 13 bases in between. The CDR3 totals 13 residues. The V gene's germline CDR1 is KGHSH and CDR2 LQKENI. The full variable domain, its missing parts supplied by reference TRBV18 and TRBJ1-1, is NAGVMQNPRHLVRRRGQEARLRCSPMKGHSHVYWYRQLPEEGLKFMVYLQKENIIDESGMPKERFSAEFPKEGPSILRIQQVVRGDSAAYFCASSPAGRAKAFFGQGTRLTVV.

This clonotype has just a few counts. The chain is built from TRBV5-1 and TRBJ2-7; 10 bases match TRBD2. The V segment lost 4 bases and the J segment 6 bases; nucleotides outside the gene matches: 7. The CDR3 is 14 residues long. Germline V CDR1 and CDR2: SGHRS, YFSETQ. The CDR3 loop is CASSASGSKGEQYF. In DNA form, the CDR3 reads TGCGCCAGCAGCGCTAGCGGGAGTAAGGGCGAGCAGTACTTC.

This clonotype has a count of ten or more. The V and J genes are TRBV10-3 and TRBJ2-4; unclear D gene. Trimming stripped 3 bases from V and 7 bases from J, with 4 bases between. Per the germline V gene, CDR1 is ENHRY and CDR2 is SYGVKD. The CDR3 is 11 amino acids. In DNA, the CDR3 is TGTGCCATCAGTGACCTCAACATTCAGTACTTC. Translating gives CAISDLNIQYF.